This T cell receptor beta chain was identified in a study of technical replicates of blood from a few donors. TCRdb's copy holds only in-frame clones and misses some; the assay was immunoSEQ multiplex PCR. The sample lists tens of thousands of clones; approximately 94% were seen once. Between the trimmed V and J ends, which lost 3 bases and 4 bases, there was a span of 9 bases. CDR3 length: 14 residues. CDR1 and CDR2 from the germline V gene are LNHDA and SQIVND (reference sequence). The sequencing sample was made of T cells isolated from PBMCs. This TCR derives from a human donor in good health. The rearrangement joins TRBV19 to TRBJ1-4, with D possibly TRBD1 on 5 matching bases. The CDR3 protein is CASSIQGFNEKLFF. In nucleotides, the CDR3 is TGTGCCAGTAGTATCCAGGGATTTAATGAAAAACTGTTTTTT. Drawing the rest from reference TRBV19 and TRBJ1-4, the complete variable domain is DGGITQSPKYLFRKEGQNVTLSCEQNLNHDAMYWYRQDPGQGLRLIYYSQIVNDFQKGDIAEGYSVSREKKESFPLTVTSAQKNPTAFYLCASSIQGFNEKLFFGSGTQLSVL.